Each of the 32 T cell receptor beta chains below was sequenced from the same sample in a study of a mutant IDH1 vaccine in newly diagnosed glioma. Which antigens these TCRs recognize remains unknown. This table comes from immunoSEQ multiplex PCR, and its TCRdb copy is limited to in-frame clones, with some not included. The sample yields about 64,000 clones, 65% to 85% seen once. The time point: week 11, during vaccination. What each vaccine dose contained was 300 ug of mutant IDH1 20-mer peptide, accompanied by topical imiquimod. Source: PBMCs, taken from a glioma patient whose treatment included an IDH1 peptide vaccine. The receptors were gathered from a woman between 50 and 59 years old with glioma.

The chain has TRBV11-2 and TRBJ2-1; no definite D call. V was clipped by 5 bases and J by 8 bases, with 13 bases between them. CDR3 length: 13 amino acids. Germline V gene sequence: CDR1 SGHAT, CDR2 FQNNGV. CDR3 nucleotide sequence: TGTGCCAGCAGCCGACATAGGGCAGATGAGCAGTTCTTC. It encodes CASSRHRADEQFF.

CDR3 loop: CASSLYGITYEQYF. Written as DNA, the CDR3 is TGTGCCAGCAGCTTATACGGTATAACCTACGAGCAGTACTTC. The chain is built from TRBV7-2 and TRBJ2-7; D not resolved. The CDR3 length is 14 residues. The ends were cut back, 2 bases at V and 2 bases at J, with 10 bases in the middle. Germline CDR1 and CDR2: SGHTA and FQGNSA.

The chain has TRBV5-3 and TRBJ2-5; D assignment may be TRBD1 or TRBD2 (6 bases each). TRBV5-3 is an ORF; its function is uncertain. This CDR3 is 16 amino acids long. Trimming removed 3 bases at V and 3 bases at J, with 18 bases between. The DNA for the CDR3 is TGTGCCAGAAGCTCCCGGGGGAGACAGGTGGAAGAGACCCAGTACTTC. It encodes CARSSRGRQVEETQYF.

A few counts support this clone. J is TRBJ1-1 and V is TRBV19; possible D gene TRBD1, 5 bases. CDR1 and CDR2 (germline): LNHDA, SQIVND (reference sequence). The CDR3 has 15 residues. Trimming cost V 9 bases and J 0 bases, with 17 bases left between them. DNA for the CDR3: TGTGCCAGCCTGCGGGACCGGGGGGTGAACACTGAAGCTTTCTTT. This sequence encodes CASLRDRGVNTEAFF.

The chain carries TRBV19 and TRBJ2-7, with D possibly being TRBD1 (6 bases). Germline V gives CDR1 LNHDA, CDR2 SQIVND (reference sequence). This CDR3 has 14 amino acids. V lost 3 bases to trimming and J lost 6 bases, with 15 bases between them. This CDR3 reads CASSMRGLVAEQYF. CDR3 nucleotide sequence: TGTGCCAGTAGTATGAGGGGGTTGGTTGCCGAGCAGTACTTC. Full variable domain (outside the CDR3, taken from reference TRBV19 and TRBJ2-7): DGGITQSPKYLFRKEGQNVTLSCEQNLNHDAMYWYRQDPGQGLRLIYYSQIVNDFQKGDIAEGYSVSREKKESFPLTVTSAQKNPTAFYLCASSMRGLVAEQYFGPGTRLTVT.

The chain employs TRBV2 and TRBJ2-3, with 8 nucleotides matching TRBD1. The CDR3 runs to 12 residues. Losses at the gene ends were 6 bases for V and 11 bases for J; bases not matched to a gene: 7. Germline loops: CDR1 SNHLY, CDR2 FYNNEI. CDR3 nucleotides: TGTGCCAGCAGGCCGACAGGGGAGGAGCAGTATTTT. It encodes CASRPTGEEQYF.

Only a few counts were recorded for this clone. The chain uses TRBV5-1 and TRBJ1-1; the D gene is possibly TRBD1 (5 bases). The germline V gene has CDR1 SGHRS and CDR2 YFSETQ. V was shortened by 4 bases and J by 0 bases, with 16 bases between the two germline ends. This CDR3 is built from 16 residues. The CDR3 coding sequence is TGCGCCAGCAGCAACGATCTTGGGGGGGTGAACACTGAAGCTTTCTTT. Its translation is CASSNDLGGVNTEAFF.

The DNA for the CDR3 is TGTGCCAGCAGCCAGGCCCAGGACAGGGGGCTTGAGACCCAGTACTTC. Translating gives CASSQAQDRGLETQYF. The chain couples TRBV7-9 to TRBJ2-5; 11 bases align to TRBD1. The CDR3 spans 16 residues. After removal of 5 bases from V and 5 bases from J, the junction contained 10 bases not matched to a gene. CDR1 and CDR2 from the germline V gene are SEHNR and FQNEAQ (reference sequence).

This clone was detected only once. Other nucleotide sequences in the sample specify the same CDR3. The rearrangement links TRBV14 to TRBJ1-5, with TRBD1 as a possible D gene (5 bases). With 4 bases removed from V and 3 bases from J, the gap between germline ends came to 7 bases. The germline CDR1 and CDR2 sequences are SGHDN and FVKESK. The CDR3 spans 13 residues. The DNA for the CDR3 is TGTGCCAGCAGCCGGGGACCCAATCAGCCCCAGCATTTT. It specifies CASSRGPNQPQHF.

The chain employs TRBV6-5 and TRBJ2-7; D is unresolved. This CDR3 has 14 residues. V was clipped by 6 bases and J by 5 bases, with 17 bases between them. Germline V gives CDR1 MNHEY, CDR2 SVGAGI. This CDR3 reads CASRTARSGNEQYF. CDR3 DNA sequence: TGTGCCAGCAGAACCGCGAGATCAGGCAACGAGCAGTACTTC.

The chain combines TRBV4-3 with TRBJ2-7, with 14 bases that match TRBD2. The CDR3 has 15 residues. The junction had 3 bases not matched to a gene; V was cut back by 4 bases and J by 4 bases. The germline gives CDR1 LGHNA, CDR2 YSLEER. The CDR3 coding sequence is TGCGCCAGCAGCCGGGGACTAGCGGGGGATTACGAGCAGTACTTC. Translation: CASSRGLAGDYEQYF.

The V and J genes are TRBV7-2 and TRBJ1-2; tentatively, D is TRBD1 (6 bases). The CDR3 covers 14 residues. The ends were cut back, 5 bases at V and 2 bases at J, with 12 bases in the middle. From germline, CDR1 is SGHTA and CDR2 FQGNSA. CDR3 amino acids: CASSGRQENYGYTF. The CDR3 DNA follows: TGTGCCAGCAGCGGACGACAGGAAAACTATGGCTACACCTTC.

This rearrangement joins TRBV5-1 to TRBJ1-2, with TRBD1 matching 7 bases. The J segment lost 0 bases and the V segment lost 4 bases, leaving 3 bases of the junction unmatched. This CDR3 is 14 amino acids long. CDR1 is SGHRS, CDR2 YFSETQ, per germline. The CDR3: CASSQGTANYGYTF. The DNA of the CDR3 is TGCGCCAGCAGCCAAGGGACAGCTAACTATGGCTACACCTTC.

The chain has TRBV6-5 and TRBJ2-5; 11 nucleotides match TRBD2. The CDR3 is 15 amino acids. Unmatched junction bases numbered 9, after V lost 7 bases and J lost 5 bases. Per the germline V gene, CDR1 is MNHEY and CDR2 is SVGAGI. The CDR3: CASMVAGGPGETQYF. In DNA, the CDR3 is TGTGCCAGCATGGTAGCGGGGGGGCCAGGCGAGACCCAGTACTTC.

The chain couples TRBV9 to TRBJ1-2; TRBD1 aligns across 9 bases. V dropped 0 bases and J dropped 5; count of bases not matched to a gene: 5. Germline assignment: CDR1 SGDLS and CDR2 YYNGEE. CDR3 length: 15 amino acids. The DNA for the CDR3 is TGTGCCAGCAGCGTAGCGTCAGGGACAGGGTATGGCTACACCTTC. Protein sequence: CASSVASGTGYGYTF.

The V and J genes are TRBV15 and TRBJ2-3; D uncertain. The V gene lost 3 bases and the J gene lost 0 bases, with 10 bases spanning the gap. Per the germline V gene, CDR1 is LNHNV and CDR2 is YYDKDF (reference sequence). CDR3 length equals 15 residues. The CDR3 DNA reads TGTGCCACCAGCAGGCAGACGATAAGCACAGATACGCAGTATTTT. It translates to CATSRQTISTDTQYF.

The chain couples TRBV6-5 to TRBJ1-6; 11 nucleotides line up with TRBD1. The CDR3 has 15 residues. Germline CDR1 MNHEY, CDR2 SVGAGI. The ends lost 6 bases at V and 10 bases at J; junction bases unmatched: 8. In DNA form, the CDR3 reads TGTGCCAGCAGCCGGACAGGGGGCGCAGGGTCACCCCTCCACTTT. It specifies CASSRTGGAGSPLHF.

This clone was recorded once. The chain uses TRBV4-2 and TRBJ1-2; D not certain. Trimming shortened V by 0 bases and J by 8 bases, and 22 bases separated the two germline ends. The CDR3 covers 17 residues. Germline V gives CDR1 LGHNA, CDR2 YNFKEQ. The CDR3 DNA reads TGTGCCAGCAGCCAAGATCGGGGTACGGGGAGTGTCAACGGCTACACCTTC. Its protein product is CASSQDRGTGSVNGYTF.

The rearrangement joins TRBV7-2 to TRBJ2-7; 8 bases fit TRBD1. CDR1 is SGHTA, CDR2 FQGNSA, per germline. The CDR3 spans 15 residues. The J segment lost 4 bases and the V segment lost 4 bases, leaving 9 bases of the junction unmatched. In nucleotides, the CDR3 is TGTGCCAGCAGCTACGCCGGGACAGGAAGTTACGAGCAGTACTTC. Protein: CASSYAGTGSYEQYF.

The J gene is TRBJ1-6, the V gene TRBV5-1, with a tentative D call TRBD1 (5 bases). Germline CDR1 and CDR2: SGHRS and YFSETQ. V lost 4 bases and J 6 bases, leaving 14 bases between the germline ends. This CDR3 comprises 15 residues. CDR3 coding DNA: TGCGCCAGCAGCCTCATGGGGGATATTAATTCACCCCTCCACTTT. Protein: CASSLMGDINSPLHF.

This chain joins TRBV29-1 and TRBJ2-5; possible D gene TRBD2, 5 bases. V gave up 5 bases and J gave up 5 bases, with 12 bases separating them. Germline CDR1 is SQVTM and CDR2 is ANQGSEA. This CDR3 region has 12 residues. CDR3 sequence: CSVTRYGETQYF. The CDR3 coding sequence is TGCAGCGTTACTAGGTACGGCGAGACCCAGTACTTC.

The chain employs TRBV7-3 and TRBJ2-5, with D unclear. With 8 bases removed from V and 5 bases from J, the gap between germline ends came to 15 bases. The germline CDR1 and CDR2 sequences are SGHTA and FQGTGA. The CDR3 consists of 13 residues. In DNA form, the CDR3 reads TGTGCCAGCGGGATCCCGGGCTTGGAGACCCAGTACTTC. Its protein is CASGIPGLETQYF.

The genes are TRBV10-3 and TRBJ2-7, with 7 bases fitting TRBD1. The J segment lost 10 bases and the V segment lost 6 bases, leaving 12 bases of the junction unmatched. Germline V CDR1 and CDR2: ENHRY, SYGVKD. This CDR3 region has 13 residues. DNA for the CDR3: TGTGCCATCAGCCACGGGACAGCCGAAGGACAGTACTTC. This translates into CAISHGTAEGQYF.

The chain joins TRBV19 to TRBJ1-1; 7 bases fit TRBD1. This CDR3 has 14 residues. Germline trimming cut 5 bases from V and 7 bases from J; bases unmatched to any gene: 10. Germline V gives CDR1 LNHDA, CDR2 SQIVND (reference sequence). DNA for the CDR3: TGTGCCAGTAGTCCCAGGGGGTCTCAGGGTGAAGCTTTCTTT. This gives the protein CASSPRGSQGEAFF.

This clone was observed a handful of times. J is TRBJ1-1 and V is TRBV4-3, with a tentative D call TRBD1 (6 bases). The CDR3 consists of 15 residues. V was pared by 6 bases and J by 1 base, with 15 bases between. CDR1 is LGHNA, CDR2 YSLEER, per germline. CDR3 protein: CASRQGGSGNTEAFF. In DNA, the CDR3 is TGCGCCAGCAGACAGGGAGGGAGCGGGAACACTGAAGCTTTCTTT.

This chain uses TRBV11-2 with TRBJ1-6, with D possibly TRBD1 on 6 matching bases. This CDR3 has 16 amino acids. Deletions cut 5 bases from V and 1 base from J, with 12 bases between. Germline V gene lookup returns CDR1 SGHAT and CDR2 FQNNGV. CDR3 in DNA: TGTGCCAGCAGCAGCGCCAGGGGATCCTATAATTCACCCCTCCACTTT. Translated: CASSSARGSYNSPLHF.

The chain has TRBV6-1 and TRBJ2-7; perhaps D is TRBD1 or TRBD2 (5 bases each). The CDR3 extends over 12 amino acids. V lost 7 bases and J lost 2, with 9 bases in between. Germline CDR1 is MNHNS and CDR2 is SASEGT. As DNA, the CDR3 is TGTGCCAGCAAGAGGGGACCCTACGAGCAGTACTTC. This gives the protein CASKRGPYEQYF.

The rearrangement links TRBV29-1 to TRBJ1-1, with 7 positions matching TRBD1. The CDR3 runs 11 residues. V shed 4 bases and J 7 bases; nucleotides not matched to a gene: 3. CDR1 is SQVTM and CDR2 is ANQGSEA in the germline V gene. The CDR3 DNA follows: TGCAGCGTTGTCAGGGGGAATGAAGCTTTCTTT. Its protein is CSVVRGNEAFF.

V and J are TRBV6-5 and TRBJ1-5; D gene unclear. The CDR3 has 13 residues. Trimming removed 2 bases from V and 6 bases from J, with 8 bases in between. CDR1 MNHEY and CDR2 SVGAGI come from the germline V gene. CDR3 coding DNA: TGTGCCAGCAGTTACACATCGGGTCAGCCCCAGCATTTT. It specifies CASSYTSGQPQHF.

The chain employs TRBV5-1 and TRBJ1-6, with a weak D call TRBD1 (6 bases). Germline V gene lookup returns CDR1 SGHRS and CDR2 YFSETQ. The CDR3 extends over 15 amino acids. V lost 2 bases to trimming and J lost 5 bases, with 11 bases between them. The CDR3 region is CASSLGQLNNSPLHF. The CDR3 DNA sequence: TGCGCCAGCAGCTTAGGACAGCTGAATAATTCACCCCTCCACTTT.

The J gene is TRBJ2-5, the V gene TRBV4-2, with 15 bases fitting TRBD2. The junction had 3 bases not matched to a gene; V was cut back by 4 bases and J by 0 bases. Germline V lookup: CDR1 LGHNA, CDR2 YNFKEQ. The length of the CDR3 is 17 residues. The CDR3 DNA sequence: TGTGCCAGCAGCCCAGGACTAGCGGGGGGGTACCAAGAGACCCAGTACTTC. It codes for CASSPGLAGGYQETQYF.

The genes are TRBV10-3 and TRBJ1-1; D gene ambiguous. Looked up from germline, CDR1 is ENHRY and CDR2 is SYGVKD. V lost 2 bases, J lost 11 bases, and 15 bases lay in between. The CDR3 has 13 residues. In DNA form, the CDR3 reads TGTGCCATCAGTGAGCACCGGGCCCCTAGGGCTTTCTTT. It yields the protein CAISEHRAPRAFF.